This T cell receptor beta chain was found in a study of cytomegalovirus exposure and HLA in healthy donors. Germline CDR1 is SGHTA and CDR2 is FQGNSA. V shed 5 bases and J shed 6 bases, with 11 bases lying between them. The CDR3 covers 12 residues. Turning to this clone: Other nucleotide sequences in the sample specify the same CDR3.

The PCR contained 60 Vbeta and 13 Jbeta primers. Per the study methods: Among the unique TCR beta chains that a later analysis counted, about 79 million in all, some 10 million were shared. Here immunoSEQ multiplex PCR was the method, and the copy in TCRdb shows in-frame clones only, minus some. V and J calls plus clone size are reproduced from that table; the DNA served to infer D and trimming. The table has more than 90,000 clones, 82% seen once; the top ten hold approximately 3.6%. The sequenced sample was PBMCs. This receptor was taken from a man in his fifties in good health and CMV-seronegative. The V gene is TRBV7-2, the J gene TRBJ2-7; D gene ambiguous. In DNA, the CDR3 is TGTGCCAGCAGCCCCGGGTTAGGCGAGCAGTACTTC. This translates into CASSPGLGEQYF.